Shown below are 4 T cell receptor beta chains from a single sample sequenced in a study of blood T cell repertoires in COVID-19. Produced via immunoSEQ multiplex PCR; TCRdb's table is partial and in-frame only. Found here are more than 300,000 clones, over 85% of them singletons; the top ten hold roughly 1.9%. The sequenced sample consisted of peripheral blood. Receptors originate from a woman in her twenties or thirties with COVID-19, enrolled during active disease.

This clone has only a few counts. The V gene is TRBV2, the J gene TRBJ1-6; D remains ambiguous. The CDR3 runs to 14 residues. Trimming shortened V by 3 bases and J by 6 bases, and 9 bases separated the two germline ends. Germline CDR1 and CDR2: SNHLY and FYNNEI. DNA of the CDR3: TGTGCCAGCAGTGAGTCCCGACTTAATTCACCCCTCCACTTT. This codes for CASSESRLNSPLHF.

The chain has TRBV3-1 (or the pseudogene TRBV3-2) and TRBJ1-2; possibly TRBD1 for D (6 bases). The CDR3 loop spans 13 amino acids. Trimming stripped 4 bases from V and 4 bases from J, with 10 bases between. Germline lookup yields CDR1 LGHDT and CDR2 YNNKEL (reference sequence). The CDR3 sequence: CASSPGQSYGYTF. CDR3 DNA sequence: TGTGCCAGCAGCCCAGGACAGTCCTATGGCTACACCTTC.

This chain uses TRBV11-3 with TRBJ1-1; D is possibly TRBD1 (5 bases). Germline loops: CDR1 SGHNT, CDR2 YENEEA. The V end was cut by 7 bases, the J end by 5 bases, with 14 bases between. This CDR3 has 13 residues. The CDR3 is CASTVLGGTEAFF. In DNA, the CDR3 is TGTGCCAGCACAGTTCTGGGGGGGACTGAAGCTTTCTTT.

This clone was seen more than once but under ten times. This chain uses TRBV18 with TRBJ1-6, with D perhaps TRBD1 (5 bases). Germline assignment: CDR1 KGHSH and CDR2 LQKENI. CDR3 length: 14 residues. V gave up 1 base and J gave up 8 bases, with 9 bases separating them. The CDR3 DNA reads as TGTGCCAGCTCACCACAGGGAGGGGATTCACCCCTCCACTTT. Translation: CASSPQGGDSPLHF.